This T cell receptor (beta chain) was retrieved from a study of control samples from healthy donors and cancer patients. V trimming: 0 bases; J trimming: 6 bases; junction bases outside the gene matches: 3. This CDR3 region has 15 residues. Germline V gives CDR1 SGHAT, CDR2 FQNNGV. This table comes from immunoSEQ multiplex PCR, and its TCRdb copy is limited to in-frame clones, with some not included. The sample comprises under 150,000 clones, roughly nine tenths of which are singletons, and around 10% rests with the top ten. Sequencing was carried out using blood. This receptor was taken from a woman in her twenties or thirties in good health. The rearrangement links TRBV11-2 to TRBJ2-1, with 9 bases lining up with TRBD2. The CDR3 loop is CASSLELAGLNEQFF. In nucleotides, the CDR3 is TGTGCCAGCAGCTTAGAGCTAGCGGGGCTCAATGAGCAGTTCTTC.